This section outlines one T cell receptor (beta chain) sequence together with its context. This specimen comes from a study of glioma-infiltrating T cells after dendritic cell vaccination. On the study more broadly: Between the early 2000s and the early 2010s, patients got autologous tumor lysate-pulsed dendritic cell vaccines.

The CDR3 is made up of 15 amino acids. CDR1 and CDR2 (germline): SGHRS, YFSETQ. The trim removed 3 bases at V and 2 bases at J, leaving 2 bases unmatched. Time point meaning: after dendritic cell vaccination, including at tumor progression/relapse. No glioblastoma patient carried an isocitrate dehydrogenase mutation. TCRdb keeps only in-frame clones here, not all; method: immunoSEQ multiplex PCR. The sample shows more than 95,000 clones, roughly 80% of them seen only once. The V gene is TRBV5-1, the J gene TRBJ2-6; 7 positions match TRBD1. The source of this sequence is a human donor with glioblastoma. The sample in question was blood, obtained after dendritic cell vaccination. In DNA form, the CDR3 reads TGCGCCAGCAGCTCAACAGGGGCTGGGGCCAACGTCCTGACTTTC. As protein: CASSSTGAGANVLTF.